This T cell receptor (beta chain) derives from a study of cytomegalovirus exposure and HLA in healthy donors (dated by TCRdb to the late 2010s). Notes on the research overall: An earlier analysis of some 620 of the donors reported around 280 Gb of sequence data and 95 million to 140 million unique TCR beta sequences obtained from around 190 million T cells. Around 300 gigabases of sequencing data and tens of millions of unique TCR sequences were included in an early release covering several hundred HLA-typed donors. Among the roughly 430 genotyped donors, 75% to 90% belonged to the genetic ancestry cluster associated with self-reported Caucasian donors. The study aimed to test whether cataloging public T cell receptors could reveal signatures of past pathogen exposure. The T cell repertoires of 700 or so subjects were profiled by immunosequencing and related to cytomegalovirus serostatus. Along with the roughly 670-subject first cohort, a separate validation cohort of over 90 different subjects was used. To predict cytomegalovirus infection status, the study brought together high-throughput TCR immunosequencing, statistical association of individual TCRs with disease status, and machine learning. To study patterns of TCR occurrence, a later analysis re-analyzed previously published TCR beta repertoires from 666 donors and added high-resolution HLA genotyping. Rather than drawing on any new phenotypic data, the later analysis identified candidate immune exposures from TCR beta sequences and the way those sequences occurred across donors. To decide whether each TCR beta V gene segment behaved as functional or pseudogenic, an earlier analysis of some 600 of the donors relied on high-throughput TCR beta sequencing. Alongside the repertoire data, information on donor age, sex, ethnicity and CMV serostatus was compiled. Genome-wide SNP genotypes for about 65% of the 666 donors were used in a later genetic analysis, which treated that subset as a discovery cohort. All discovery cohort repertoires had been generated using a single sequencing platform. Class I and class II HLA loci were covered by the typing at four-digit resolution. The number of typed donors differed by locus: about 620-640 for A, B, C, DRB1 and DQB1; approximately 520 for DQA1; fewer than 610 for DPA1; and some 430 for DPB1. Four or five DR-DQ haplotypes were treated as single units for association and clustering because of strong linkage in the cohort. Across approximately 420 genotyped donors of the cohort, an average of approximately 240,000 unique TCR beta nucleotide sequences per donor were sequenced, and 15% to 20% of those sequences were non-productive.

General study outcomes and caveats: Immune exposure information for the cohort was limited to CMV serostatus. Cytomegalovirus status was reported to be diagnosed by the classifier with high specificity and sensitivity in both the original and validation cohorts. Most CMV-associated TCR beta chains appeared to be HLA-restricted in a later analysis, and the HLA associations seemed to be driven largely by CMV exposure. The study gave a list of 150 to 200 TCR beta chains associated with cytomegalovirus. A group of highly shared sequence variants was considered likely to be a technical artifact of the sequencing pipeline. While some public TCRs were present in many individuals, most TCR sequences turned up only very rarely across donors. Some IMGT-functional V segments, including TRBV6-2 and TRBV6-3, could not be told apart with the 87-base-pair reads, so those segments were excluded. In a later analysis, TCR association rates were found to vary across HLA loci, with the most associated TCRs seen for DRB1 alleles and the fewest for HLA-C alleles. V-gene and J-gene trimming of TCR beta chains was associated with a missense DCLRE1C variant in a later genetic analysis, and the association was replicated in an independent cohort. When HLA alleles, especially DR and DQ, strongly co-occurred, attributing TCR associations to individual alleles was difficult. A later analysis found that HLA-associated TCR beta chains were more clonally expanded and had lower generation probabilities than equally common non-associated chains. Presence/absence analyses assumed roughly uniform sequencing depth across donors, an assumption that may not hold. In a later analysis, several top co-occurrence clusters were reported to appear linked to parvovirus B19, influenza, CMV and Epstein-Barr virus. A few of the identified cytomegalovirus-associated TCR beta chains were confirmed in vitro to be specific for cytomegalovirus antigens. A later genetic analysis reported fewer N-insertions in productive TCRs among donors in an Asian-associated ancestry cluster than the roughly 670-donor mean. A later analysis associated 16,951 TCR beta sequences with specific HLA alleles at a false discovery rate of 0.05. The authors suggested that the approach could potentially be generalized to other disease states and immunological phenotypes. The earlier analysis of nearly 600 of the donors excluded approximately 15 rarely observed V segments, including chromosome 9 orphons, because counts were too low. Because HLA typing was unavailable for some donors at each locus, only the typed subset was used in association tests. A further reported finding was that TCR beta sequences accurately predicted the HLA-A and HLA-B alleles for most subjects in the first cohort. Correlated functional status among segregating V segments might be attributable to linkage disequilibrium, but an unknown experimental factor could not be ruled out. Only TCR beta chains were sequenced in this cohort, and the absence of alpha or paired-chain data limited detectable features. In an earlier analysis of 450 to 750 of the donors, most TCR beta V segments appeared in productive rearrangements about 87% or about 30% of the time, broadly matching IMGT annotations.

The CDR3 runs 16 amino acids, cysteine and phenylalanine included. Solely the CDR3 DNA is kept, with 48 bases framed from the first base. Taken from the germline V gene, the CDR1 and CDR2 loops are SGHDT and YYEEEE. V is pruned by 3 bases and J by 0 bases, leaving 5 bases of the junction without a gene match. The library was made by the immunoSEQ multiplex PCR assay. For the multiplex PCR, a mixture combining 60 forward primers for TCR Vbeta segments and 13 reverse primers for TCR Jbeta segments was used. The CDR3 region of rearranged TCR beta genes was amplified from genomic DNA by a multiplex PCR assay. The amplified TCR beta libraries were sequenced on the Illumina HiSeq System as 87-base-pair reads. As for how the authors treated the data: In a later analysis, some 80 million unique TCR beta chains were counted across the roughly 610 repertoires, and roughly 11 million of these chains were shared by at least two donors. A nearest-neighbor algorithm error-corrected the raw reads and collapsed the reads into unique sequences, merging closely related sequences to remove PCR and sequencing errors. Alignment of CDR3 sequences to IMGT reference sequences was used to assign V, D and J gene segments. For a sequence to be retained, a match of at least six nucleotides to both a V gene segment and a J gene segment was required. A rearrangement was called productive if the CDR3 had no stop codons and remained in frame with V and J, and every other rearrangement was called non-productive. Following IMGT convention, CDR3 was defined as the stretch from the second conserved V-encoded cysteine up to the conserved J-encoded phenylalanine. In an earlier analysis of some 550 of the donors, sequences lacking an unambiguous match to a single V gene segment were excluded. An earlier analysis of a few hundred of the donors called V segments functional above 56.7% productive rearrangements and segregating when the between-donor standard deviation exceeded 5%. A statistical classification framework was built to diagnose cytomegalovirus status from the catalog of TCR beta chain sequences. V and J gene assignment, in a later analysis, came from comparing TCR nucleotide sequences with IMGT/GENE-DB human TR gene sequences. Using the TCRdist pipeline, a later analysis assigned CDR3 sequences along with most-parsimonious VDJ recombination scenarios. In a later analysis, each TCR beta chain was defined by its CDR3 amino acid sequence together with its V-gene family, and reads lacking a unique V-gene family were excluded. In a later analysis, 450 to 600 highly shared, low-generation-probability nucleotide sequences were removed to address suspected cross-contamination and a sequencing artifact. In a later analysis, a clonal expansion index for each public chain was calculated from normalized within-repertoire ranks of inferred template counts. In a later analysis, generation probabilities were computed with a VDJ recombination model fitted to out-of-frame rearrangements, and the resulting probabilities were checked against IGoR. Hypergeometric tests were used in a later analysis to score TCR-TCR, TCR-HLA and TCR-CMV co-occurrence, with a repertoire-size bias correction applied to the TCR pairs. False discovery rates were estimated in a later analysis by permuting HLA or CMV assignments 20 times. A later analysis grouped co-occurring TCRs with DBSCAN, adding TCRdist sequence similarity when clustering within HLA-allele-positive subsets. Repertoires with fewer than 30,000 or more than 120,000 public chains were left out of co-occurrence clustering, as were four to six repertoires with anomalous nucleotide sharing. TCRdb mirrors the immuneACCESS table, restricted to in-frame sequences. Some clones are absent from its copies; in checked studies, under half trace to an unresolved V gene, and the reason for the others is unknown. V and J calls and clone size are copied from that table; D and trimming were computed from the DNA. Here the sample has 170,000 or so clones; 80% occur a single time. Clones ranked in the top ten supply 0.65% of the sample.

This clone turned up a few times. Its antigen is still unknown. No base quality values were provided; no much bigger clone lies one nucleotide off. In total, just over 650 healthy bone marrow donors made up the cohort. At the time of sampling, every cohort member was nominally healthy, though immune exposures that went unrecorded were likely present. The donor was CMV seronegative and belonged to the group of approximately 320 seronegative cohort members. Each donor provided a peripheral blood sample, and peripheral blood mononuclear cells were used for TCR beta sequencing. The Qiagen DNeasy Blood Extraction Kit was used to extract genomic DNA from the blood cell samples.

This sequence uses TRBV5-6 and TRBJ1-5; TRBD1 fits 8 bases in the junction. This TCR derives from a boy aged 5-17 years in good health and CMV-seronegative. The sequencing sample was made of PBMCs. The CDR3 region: CASSSLDRDSNQPQHF. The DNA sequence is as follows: TGTGCCAGCAGCTCCCTGGACAGGGATAGCAATCAGCCCCAGCATTTT.